What follows describes a single TCR beta chain. Its specificity is not known. Post-treatment squamous cell carcinoma samples were taken on average 31 days after treatment start. The V end lost 2 bases, the J end lost 6 bases, and 14 bases lay between the germline ends. This CDR3 is built from 15 residues. Germline-derived CDR1 and CDR2 are LNHDA and SQIVND (reference sequence). These data originate in a study of T cells in tumors after PD-1 blockade. Overall study: Some patients also took daily vismodegib 150 mg during anti-PD-1 treatment. Broader study findings: Some novel exhausted tumor clones appeared in pre-treatment blood, suggesting peripheral recruitment. Only pre- versus post-treatment comparisons showed clonal replacement.

Sequencing was performed with immunoSEQ multiplex PCR; in TCRdb, only in-frame clones are kept and a portion is missing. The table has roughly 15,000 clones, about 67% seen once. The chain has TRBV19 and TRBJ2-1; D perhaps matches TRBD1 (6 bases). The receptor was derived from a human donor with cutaneous squamous cell carcinoma. The sequenced sample was tumor tissue, obtained after anti-PD-1 treatment. CDR3 nucleotide sequence: TGTGCCAGTAGTATACAGGGGCAGTTTCGCAATGAGCAGTTCTTC. It specifies CASSIQGQFRNEQFF.